The source of this T cell receptor beta chain is a study of blood T cells in healthy people across ages. This clonotype was seen only a few times. The CDR3 runs 14 residues. V was pared by 1 base and J by 5 bases, with 11 bases between. Germline V gene lookup returns CDR1 SGHVS and CDR2 FNYEAQ. Ranging in age from about 6 to 100, the donors were healthy Caucasian individuals from Russia. Next came a second PCR, run for roughly 6 to 11 cycles, which used a sample-barcoded 5' primer along with a J-beta primer mix. Each cDNA was tagged by a template-switch adaptor containing 12 random nucleotides. MiXCR was run by TCRdb on the 5' RACE reads, yielding one entry per CDR3 protein. The sample has some 800,000 distinct CDR3 sequences, approximately 25% seen once; the top ten hold more than 3%. This same sample was also part of a study on T cells of mothers and their children. That paper adds: Donation came from three healthy Caucasian mothers together with their six children.

This rearrangement joins TRBV7-6 to TRBJ2-5, with D perhaps matching TRBD2 (5 bases). The TCR comes from a boy younger than 18 in good health. Material: blood. Here the CDR3 reads CASSLVVRGETQYF. The CDR3 DNA follows: TGTGCCAGCAGCTTAGTCGTACGAGGGGAGACCCAGTACTTC.